Below, one T cell receptor beta chain is given with its context. It has no known antigen specificity. Base qualities are not recorded, but no much larger clone differs from it by a single base. This specimen belongs to a study of T cells in Graves' hyperthyroidism and ophthalmopathy (dated 2019 in TCRdb). In the study overall: To identify TCR V-J signatures that set the groups apart, the researchers used a discovery cohort of 95 to 100 patients, made up of 43 with Graves' ophthalmopathy and around 58 with stable Graves' hyperthyroidism. Prospective prediction of ophthalmopathy was tested in an independent validation cohort of approximately 18 hyperthyroidism patients and 17 patients who later progressed to ophthalmopathy. After blood sampling, hyperthyroidism patients were treated with methimazole at a starting dose of 30 mg daily, and ophthalmopathy patients were treated with high-dose intravenous methylprednisolone. For training and testing, the 100 patients in the discovery cohort were randomly divided in a 7:3 ratio. TCR Vbeta CDR3 sequencing of some 140 peripheral blood samples (about 45 ophthalmopathy, some 75 hyperthyroidism and around 17 progressor patients) is reported in the paper. Thyroid tissue and blood T-cell repertoires from about 6 Graves' hyperthyroidism patients were also compared in the study. Study-wide findings and limitations: A 13 V-J signature model separated ophthalmopathy from stable hyperthyroidism, with about 88% sensitivity and about 81% specificity in cross-validation and 80%/75% in testing. Sample size was not statistically predetermined, and blinding of investigators to group allocation was not performed. In validation, the model predicted progression to ophthalmopathy with about 71% sensitivity and about 72% specificity, a median of 6.5 months before onset. Most expanded thyroid clonotypes (frequency above 0.001) were also detected in blood, suggesting blood repertoires may reflect thyroid immune responses.

Amplification of TCR beta CDR3 regions was carried out from RNA transcripts. A first-round RT-PCR of the TCR CDR3 used the HTBI primer set with the Qiagen OneStep RT-PCR kit. A second multiplex PCR round built the libraries, followed by size selection and purification. Libraries were sequenced paired-end with 100 bp reads on an Illumina HiSeq2000. Per the authors' processing: SOAPnuke was used to process the raw data, throwing out any read that contained adapters or uncalled bases, had a mean Phred below 15, or lacked an exact constant-primer or identifier match. COPE v1.2.5 was used to merge high-quality paired reads, and clonotypes were defined as unique nucleotide sequences. MiTCR v1.1 was used to align the clonotypes against IMGT TRBV, TRBD and TRBJ reference segments. The analysis included only V-J combinations with a frequency above 0.0001, which together covered approximately 99% of the repertoires. A TCS score was defined as the ratio between F50 (clonal expansion) and ExV (chaos), using BLOSUM62-based TCRdist between CDR3 peptides within each V-J. Welch's t-statistics and random forest reduced around 550 V-J features to roughly 13, which were used in a naive Bayes classifier (R e1071). The similarity between thyroid and blood repertoires was quantified using the Morisita-Horn index. TCRdb passed the public sequencing reads through fastp at Q25 and MiXCR, retaining productive beta sequences. For every CDR3 protein sequence, its rows merge into one entry that carries the most common genes and DNA. The V and J calls shown here were made by TCRdb, not taken from the authors' results. Here the sample has over 650,000 distinct CDR3 sequences; 45% occur a single time. The ten largest clonotypes hold about 7.2% of the sample.

The study excluded patients with uncontrolled infections, other autoimmune diseases, pregnancy or lactation. Diagnoses were established on the basis of clinical symptoms, serum thyroxine and TRAb, thyroid ultrasound, and orbital computed tomography. Total RNA was extracted using Trizol reagent, and RNA quality was assessed on an Agilent 2100 Bioanalyzer. Source material: peripheral blood or thyroid tissue (not recorded which). The sequence came from an adult man with Graves' disease, either hyperthyroidism or ophthalmopathy (not recorded which).

The nucleotide sequence is TGTGCCAGCAGTCATACAGGGGGCAGGAATTCACCCCTCCACTTT. Its amino acids are CASSHTGGRNSPLHF. The chain is made from TRBV12-3 or TRBV12-4 and TRBJ1-6; 9 bases in the middle match TRBD1. Including cysteine and phenylalanine, the CDR3 has 15 amino acids. Only the CDR3 region is kept as DNA, spanning 45 bases read in frame from base 1. Clipping removes 5 bases from V and 7 bases from J, with 6 as the unmatched junction base count.